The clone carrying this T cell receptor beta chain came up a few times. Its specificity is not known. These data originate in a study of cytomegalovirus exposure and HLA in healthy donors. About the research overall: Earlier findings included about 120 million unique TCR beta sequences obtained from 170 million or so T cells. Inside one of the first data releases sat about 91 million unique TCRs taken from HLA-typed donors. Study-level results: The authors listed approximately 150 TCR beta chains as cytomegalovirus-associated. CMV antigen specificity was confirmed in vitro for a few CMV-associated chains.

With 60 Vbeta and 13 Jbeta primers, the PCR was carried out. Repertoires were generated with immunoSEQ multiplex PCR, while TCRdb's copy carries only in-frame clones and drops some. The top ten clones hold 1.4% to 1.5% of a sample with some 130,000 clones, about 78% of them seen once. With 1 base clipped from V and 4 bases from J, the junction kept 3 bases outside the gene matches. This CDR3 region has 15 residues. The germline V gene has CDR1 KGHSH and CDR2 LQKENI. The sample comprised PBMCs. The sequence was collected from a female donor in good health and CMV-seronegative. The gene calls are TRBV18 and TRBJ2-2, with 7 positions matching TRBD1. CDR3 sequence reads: CASSPLGTVTGELFF. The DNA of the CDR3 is TGTGCCAGCTCACCACTTGGGACAGTCACCGGGGAGCTGTTTTTT. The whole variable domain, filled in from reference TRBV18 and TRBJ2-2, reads NAGVMQNPRHLVRRRGQEARLRCSPMKGHSHVYWYRQLPEEGLKFMVYLQKENIIDESGMPKERFSAEFPKEGPSILRIQQVVRGDSAAYFCASSPLGTVTGELFFGEGSRLTVL.